This T cell receptor (beta chain) was retrieved from a study of post-analysis software for immune sequencing data. The overall study: Recorded disease courses covered relapsing-remitting, secondary progressive and progressive-relapsing multiple sclerosis. Some patients had no subtype annotation. Study observations and caveats: Versus controls, multiple sclerosis patients showed significantly lower diversity (normalized Chao1). F measure showed strong co-clustering of same-batch samples. Controls showed lower frequencies than patients for several TRBV segments, and TRBV5-6, TRBV5-1 and TRBV20-1 were among these.

CDR3 size: 12 residues. V was pared by 3 bases and J by 4 bases, with 10 bases between. CDR1 and CDR2 (germline): DFQATT, SNEGSKA (reference sequence). In this sample, this clonotype turned up many times. What it binds is unknown. cDNA libraries of TCR beta carried unique molecular identifiers. MiXCR was run by TCRdb on the PCR reads, yielding one entry per CDR3 protein. The profile shows fewer than 600,000 distinct CDR3 sequences, over 35% of them singletons. This sequence joins TRBV20-1 and TRBJ2-7; D gene uncertain. The sequence was obtained from a girl between 10 and 17 years old with multiple sclerosis. The sequenced sample consisted of blood. Here the CDR3 reads CSASEDGYEQYF. The CDR3 nucleotides read TGCAGTGCTAGCGAGGACGGTTACGAGCAGTACTTC.